The present TCR beta chain was sequenced within a study of tumor-infiltrating lymphocytes in oesophageal squamous cell carcinoma. The CDR3 contains 16 residues. Germline lookup yields CDR1 SGHVS and CDR2 FNYEAQ. The V and J ends lost 2 bases and 5 bases, in that order; junction bases with no gene match: 7. This clonotype was observed a few times. TCRdb reprocessed the PCR reads via MiXCR and lists one record per CDR3 protein. Of 13,000 or so distinct CDR3 sequences listed, 55% to 60% were seen once; the top ten hold 32%. This receptor was obtained from a female donor with esophageal squamous cell carcinoma. V gene TRBV7-6 combines with J gene TRBJ2-2, with 8 bases fitting TRBD2. The sequencing sample was made of esophageal tumor tissue. CDR3 in amino acids: CASSLRAGGTTGELFF. In nucleotides, the CDR3 is TGTGCCAGCAGCTTAAGGGCGGGAGGAACGACCGGGGAGCTGTTTTTT. Combining the CDR3 with reference TRBV7-6 and TRBJ2-2 gives the whole variable domain GAGVSQSPRYKVTKRGQDVALRCDPISGHVSLYWYRQALGQGPEFLTYFNYEAQQDKSGLPNDRFSAERPEGSISTLTIQRTEQRDSAMYRCASSLRAGGTTGELFFGEGSRLTVL.